This T cell receptor beta chain was retrieved from a study of cytomegalovirus exposure and HLA in healthy donors. In the case of this clone: Its antigen is currently unknown.

Germline lookup yields CDR1 SGHRS and CDR2 YFSETQ. The CDR3 contains 16 residues. After removal of 4 bases from V and 2 bases from J, the junction contained 8 bases not matched to a gene. The PCR ran on 60 Vbeta and 13 Jbeta primers. Assay used: immunoSEQ multiplex PCR; TCRdb lists only in-frame clones, some missing. The table shows 100,000 to 140,000 clones, with around three quarters occurring only once. Overall study findings and caveats: A later analysis found TCR association rates differed by HLA locus, highest for DRB1 and lowest for HLA-C. Reportedly, TCR beta sequences accurately predicted HLA-A and HLA-B alleles in most subjects. With later analysis, a missense DCLRE1C variant became linked to TCR beta V- and J-gene trimming.

The rearrangement uses TRBV5-1 and TRBJ2-2, with 7 bases identical to TRBD1. The TCR was taken from a male donor in good health and CMV-seronegative. The specimen sequenced was PBMCs. For the CDR3, the DNA is TGCGCCAGCAGCAGGACACAGGGGAGCAACACCGGGGAGCTGTTTTTT. It codes for CASSRTQGSNTGELFF.